Below, 4 T cell receptor beta chains from the same sample are listed, as sequenced in a study of T cell responses to AZD1222 COVID-19 vaccine (dated by TCRdb to the early 2020s). Reading the label with the study, this specimen's time point is: baseline before first vaccination. Explained via the paper, the treatment or condition label denotes: meningococcal conjugate vaccine given as trial control. Preparation of the library involved the immunoSEQ multiplex PCR assay. Imported from immuneACCESS, the table was reduced by TCRdb to in-frame sequences with V and J called. These copies leave out some clones; in studies compared against another copy, an unresolved V gene accounts for under half, and the cause of the remainder is not known. Counted in this sample were 120,000 or so clones; roughly 90% of them appeared once. The ten largest clones add up to 11% of the sample. Source: peripheral blood, taken on day 0 of MenACWY control vaccination. The receptors shown here come from an adult in good health.

The rearrangement joins TRBV6-1 to TRBJ2-2, with D possibly being TRBD1 (5 bases). Germline loops: CDR1 MNHNS, CDR2 SASEGT. The CDR3 sequence is 14 residues long. V was shortened by 2 bases and J by 5 bases, with 9 bases between the two germline ends. The CDR3 is CASSELRTTGELFF. For the CDR3, the DNA is TGTGCCAGCAGTGAACTCAGGACAACCGGGGAGCTGTTTTTT.

The gene calls are TRBV11-2 and TRBJ1-1; 7 bases line up with TRBD1. The CDR3 is 15 residues long. Germline lookup yields CDR1 SGHAT and CDR2 FQNNGV. J lost 6 bases, V lost 1 base, and 8 bases had no gene match. In DNA, the CDR3 is TGTGCCAGCAGCTTAGGACAGGGACGGTACGCTGAAGCTTTCTTT. This encodes CASSLGQGRYAEAFF.

This chain links TRBV15 with TRBJ2-2; TRBD1 aligns across 8 bases. The junction had 6 bases not matched to a gene; V was cut back by 5 bases and J by 1 base. The length of the CDR3 is 16 residues. CDR1 is LNHNV, CDR2 YYDKDF, per germline (reference sequence). The CDR3: CATSPRTGMNTGELFF. The CDR3 DNA is TGTGCCACCAGCCCCCGGACAGGGATGAACACCGGGGAGCTGTTTTTT.

This sequence joins TRBV7-6 and TRBJ2-1; possible D gene TRBD2, 6 bases. The CDR3 sequence is 14 residues long. Trimming removed 2 bases at V and 5 bases at J, with 10 bases between. The germline gives CDR1 SGHVS, CDR2 FNYEAQ. This chain's CDR3 is CASSLMQRDNEQFF. The CDR3 coding sequence is TGTGCCAGCAGCTTAATGCAGCGGGACAATGAGCAGTTCTTC.